Included here is one T cell receptor beta chain sequence, with context. The source of the sample is a study of blood T cell repertoires in COVID-19. Overall study: Italy, Spain and the United States were the sources of the convalescent and acute COVID-19 samples.

TCRdb's table, derived via immunoSEQ multiplex PCR, lists solely in-frame clones and lacks some. The table records about 160,000 clones, 70% to 85% of them present only once. CDR1 and CDR2 (germline): SGHRS, YFSETQ. This CDR3 contains 17 residues. After removal of 0 bases from V and 0 bases from J, the junction contained 5 bases not matched to a gene. Sequencing was done on a sample of peripheral blood. V and J are TRBV5-1 and TRBJ2-1, with 8 bases aligning to TRBD2. The TCR comes from an elderly woman with acute or convalescent COVID-19. In DNA, the CDR3 is TGCGCCAGCAGCTTGGCCGGGACTAGGAGCTCCTACAATGAGCAGTTCTTC. It is translated as CASSLAGTRSSYNEQFF.